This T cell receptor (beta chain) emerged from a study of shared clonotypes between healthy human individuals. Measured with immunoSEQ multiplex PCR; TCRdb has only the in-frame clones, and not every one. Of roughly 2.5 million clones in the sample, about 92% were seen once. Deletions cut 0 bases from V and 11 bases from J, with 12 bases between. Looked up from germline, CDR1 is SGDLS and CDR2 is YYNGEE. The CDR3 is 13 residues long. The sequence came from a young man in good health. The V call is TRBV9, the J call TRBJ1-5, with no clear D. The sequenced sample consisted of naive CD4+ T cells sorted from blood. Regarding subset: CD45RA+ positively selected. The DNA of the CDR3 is TGTGCCAGCAGCGTAGACCCCCTCGAAGCCCAGCATTTT. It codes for CASSVDPLEAQHF.